This T cell receptor (beta chain) was obtained from a study of CD8+CD57+ T cells in acquired aplastic anemia. Study-level background: Sorted CD4+ and CD8+ cell DNA averaged around 3.5 ug. Average CD4+ read depth in healthy donors was about 9.8 million reads.

Genomic DNA, serving as template, underwent TCR beta VDJ and CDR3 profiling. MiXCR was run by TCRdb on the reads, yielding one entry per CDR3 protein. The sample contains 150,000 to 200,000 distinct CDR3 sequences, 55% to 80% of which appear only once. Germline V gene lookup returns CDR1 DFQATT and CDR2 SNEGSKA (reference sequence). The germline V and J ends were trimmed by 5 bases and 10 bases, with 20 bases remaining between them. CDR3 size: 13 residues. General study findings and limits: Patients and healthy controls showed no significant CD8+ Simpson's diversity difference. Patients and controls were found to share over 25 CD8+ CDR3 sequences.

As concerns this clonotype: Its antigen is currently unknown.

The rearrangement uses TRBV20-1 and TRBJ2-5; tentative D call: TRBD2 (7 bases). The sequenced sample consisted of sorted CD4+, CD8+, or CD8+CD57+ T cells (not recorded which) from PBMCs. The sequence was collected from a human donor in good health. The CDR3 DNA is TGCAGTGCTCTGATCGTGGAGGGGGGGGGCCAGTACTTC. Its translation is CSALIVEGGGQYF.